This record covers a single TCR beta chain. Its antigen is still unknown. This sample is drawn from a study of cytomegalovirus exposure and HLA in healthy donors. Study as a whole: Most donors, around 81% of some 400 genotyped, fell in the Caucasian-associated ancestry cluster.

Findings of the study overall: Clonal expansion, a later analysis showed, was greater in HLA-associated TCR beta chains than in equally common others.

Deletions cut 5 bases from V and 0 bases from J, with 9 bases between. Germline-derived CDR1 and CDR2 are SGHNT and YYREEE (reference sequence). The CDR3 length is 13 residues. 13 Jbeta primers and 60 Vbeta primers were used for the PCR. Authors' data handling: In a later analysis, the count reached 80 million or so unique TCR beta chains, with roughly 9.9 million shared. The repertoire was sequenced with immunoSEQ multiplex PCR; TCRdb's copy has only in-frame clones and lacks some. The DNA gave D and trimming, while V, J and clone size come from that table. The sample has 90,000 to 150,000 clones; about 81% are singletons.

The chain links TRBV5-4 to TRBJ2-7; D gene uncertain. Sequencing used PBMCs. The sequence derives from a middle-aged man in good health and CMV-seronegative. The CDR3 DNA is TGTGCCAGCAGTTCCCCTAGCTCCTACGAGCAGTACTTC. Amino acid sequence: CASSSPSSYEQYF.